Reported below is one TCR beta chain. This sample is part of a study of shared T cell receptors in the human thymus. Sequencing used immunoSEQ multiplex PCR; TCRdb keeps in-frame clones, though not all of them. This sample has hundreds of thousands of clones, with roughly 90% found just once. This sample was shared with a second study, whose subject was human thymus T cells. That paper states: Corrective cardiac surgery supplied the resected thymus tissue. It looked as if thymic and blood repertoires used V and J genes in a biased way.

The sequencing sample was made of thymocytes. The clonotype originates from a boy under two years old with a congenital heart defect.

The CDR3 loop is CASSEASEAYNEQFF. CDR3 sequence (DNA): TGTGCCAGCAGTGAAGCTAGCGAGGCCTACAATGAGCAGTTCTTC. The rearrangement links TRBV2 to TRBJ2-1, with a weak D call TRBD2 (5 bases). Trimming took off 0 bases at V and 2 bases at J, with 8 bases between the two ends. The length of the CDR3 is 15 residues. The germline CDR1 and CDR2 sequences are SNHLY and FYNNEI.